Listed here are 6 T cell receptor beta chains from one sample, sequenced in a study of response to subunit inactivated influenza vaccine. TCRdb redid the calling of the RT-PCR reads with MiXCR, one entry per CDR3 protein. The sample carries 150,000 or so distinct CDR3 sequences, approximately 10% recorded once. Sequencing used non-naive T cells sorted from PBMCs, obtained roughly 46 days after vaccination. The receptors here all came from a man aged 45-65 years who received an inactivated influenza vaccine.

This clonotype was seen many times. J is TRBJ2-1 and V is TRBV10-3; 11 bases match TRBD2. The CDR3 covers 15 residues. Germline V gene lookup returns CDR1 ENHRY and CDR2 SYGVKD. J lost 9 bases, V lost 10 bases, and 14 bases had no gene match. The CDR3 bases are TGTGCCACGAGAACTAGCGGGAGCGGAGTCAGTGAGCAGTTCTTC. The encoded protein is CATRTSGSGVSEQFF.

The chain links TRBV11-2 to TRBJ2-3, with 8 bases matching TRBD2. The CDR3 spans 16 residues. V shed 1 base, J shed 5 bases, and the junction held 8 bases outside the gene matches. Germline CDR1 and CDR2: SGHAT and FQNNGV. CDR3 in amino acids: CASSLGSGGAKDTQYF. CDR3 nucleotides: TGTGCCAGCAGCTTAGGATCGGGGGGGGCGAAAGATACGCAGTATTTT.

The J gene is TRBJ2-7, the V gene TRBV4-2; 8 positions agree with TRBD1. With V trimmed by 0 bases and J by 3 bases, 4 bases remained unmatched. Germline V gives CDR1 LGHNA, CDR2 YNFKEQ. The CDR3 extends over 15 amino acids. DNA for the CDR3: TGTGCCAGCAGCCAAGACCGGGACAGGAACTACGAGCAGTACTTC. This sequence encodes CASSQDRDRNYEQYF.

This clonotype was seen ten or more times. This chain joins TRBV5-1 and TRBJ1-1; TRBD1 matches at 7 bases. The germline V gene has CDR1 SGHRS and CDR2 YFSETQ. V trimming: 4 bases; J trimming: 0 bases; junction bases outside the gene matches: 9. This CDR3 region has 16 residues. The CDR3 DNA reads TGCGCCAGCAGCATGACAGGGCTACTCATGAACACTGAAGCTTTCTTT. Protein product: CASSMTGLLMNTEAFF.

The J gene is TRBJ2-2, the V gene TRBV19, with D perhaps TRBD2 (6 bases). Trimming removed 3 bases at V and 6 bases at J, with 14 bases between. The CDR3 loop spans 15 amino acids. Germline CDR1 is LNHDA and CDR2 is SQIVND (reference sequence). Written as DNA, the CDR3 is TGTGCCAGTAGTATTGGTTCGGGGGATGCCGGGGAGCTGTTTTTT. Its protein product is CASSIGSGDAGELFF.

J is TRBJ2-3 and V is TRBV6-5; D gene ambiguous. This CDR3 contains 13 residues. The V end lost 7 bases, the J end lost 6 bases, and 14 bases lay between the germline ends. Germline V gene sequence: CDR1 MNHEY, CDR2 SVGAGI. The CDR3: CASMLRFRDTQYF. CDR3 nucleotide sequence: TGTGCCAGCATGTTGAGGTTTCGGGATACGCAGTATTTT.